This entry lists 30 T cell receptor beta chains sequenced from one sample in a study of a mutant IDH1 vaccine in newly diagnosed glioma. The time point: week 5, during vaccination. One vaccine dose held 300 ug of mutant IDH1 20-mer peptide and came with topical imiquimod. TCRdb's table, derived via immunoSEQ multiplex PCR, lists solely in-frame clones and lacks some. The data show over 35,000 clones, approximately 90% seen once. Their antigen targets remain unknown. Sequencing used PBMCs, obtained from a glioma patient whose treatment included an IDH1 peptide vaccine. The source of these receptors is a man between 50 and 59 years old with glioma.

The J gene is TRBJ1-1, the V gene TRBV7-2; D not resolved. Per the germline V gene, CDR1 is SGHTA and CDR2 is FQGNSA. This CDR3 is built from 14 residues. V gave up 0 bases and J gave up 4 bases, with 9 bases separating them. As DNA, the CDR3 is TGTGCCAGCAGCTTAGCGAACCGGGGCACTGAAGCTTTCTTT. Its translation is CASSLANRGTEAFF.

The chain carries TRBV13 and TRBJ1-1; D is ambiguous. CDR3 length: 11 amino acids. The ends were cut back, 8 bases at V and 7 bases at J, with 11 bases in the middle. Germline CDR1 is PRHDT and CDR2 is FYEKMQ (reference sequence). The CDR3 DNA sequence: TGTGCCAGCGCTAGGGAAATTGAAGCTTTCTTT. Translation: CASAREIEAFF.

The chain recombines TRBV29-1 with TRBJ2-5, with 9 bases lining up with TRBD2. Germline V gives CDR1 SQVTM, CDR2 ANQGSEA. The trim removed 6 bases at V and 4 bases at J, leaving 12 bases unmatched. The length of the CDR3 is 15 residues. CDR3 DNA sequence: TGCAGCGTGACCCACACGGCGGGGGGGGGAGAGACCCAGTACTTC. Translation: CSVTHTAGGGETQYF.

This clone was observed a few times. This chain uses TRBV6-5 with TRBJ1-1, with a tentative D call TRBD1 (6 bases). The CDR3 is 14 amino acids. Trimming took 6 bases from V and 0 from J, leaving 11 bases between them. Germline-derived CDR1 and CDR2 are MNHEY and SVGAGI. This chain's CDR3 is CASRPGVMNTEAFF. In DNA form, the CDR3 reads TGTGCCAGCAGGCCAGGGGTTATGAACACTGAAGCTTTCTTT.

This chain uses TRBV13 with TRBJ2-3, with D perhaps matching TRBD2 (6 bases). The CDR3 is 16 amino acids. CDR1 is PRHDT, CDR2 FYEKMQ, per germline (reference sequence). With 5 bases removed from V and 0 bases from J, the gap between germline ends came to 15 bases. CDR3 bases: TGTGCCAGCAGCACCCACATGGGAGGAAGCACAGATACGCAGTATTTT. This codes for CASSTHMGGSTDTQYF.

The chain carries TRBV14 and TRBJ2-7, with 9 bases matching TRBD2. CDR3 length equals 14 residues. V shed 6 bases and J 6 bases; nucleotides not matched to a gene: 9. Looked up from germline, CDR1 is SGHDN and CDR2 is FVKESK. CDR3 bases: TGTGCCAGCAGTTCGAGCGGGAGGTCCCCCGAGCAGTACTTC. Amino acids: CASSSSGRSPEQYF.

Turning to this clone: Other DNA sequences in the same sample also yield this CDR3. The chain links TRBV29-1 to TRBJ2-1; D gene unclear. This CDR3 comprises 10 residues. V lost 4 bases and J lost 5, with 3 bases in between. Germline CDR1 reads SQVTM; CDR2 reads ANQGSEA. This CDR3 reads CSVGNNEQFF. DNA of the CDR3: TGCAGCGTTGGGAACAATGAGCAGTTCTTC.

This rearrangement joins TRBV18 to TRBJ1-5; tentative D call: TRBD1 (5 bases). V shed 0 bases and J shed 3 bases, with 12 bases lying between them. The CDR3 totals 16 residues. Germline CDR1 and CDR2: KGHSH and LQKENI. The CDR3 sequence: CASSPPLRGNNQPQHF. The CDR3 bases are TGTGCCAGCTCACCACCACTACGGGGGAACAATCAGCCCCAGCATTTT.

The chain's CDR3 is CASSPGGVAANTGELFF. CDR3 nucleotide sequence: TGTGCCAGCAGCCCGGGAGGTGTGGCCGCGAACACCGGGGAGCTGTTTTTT. The chain carries TRBV5-4 and TRBJ2-2; 7 nucleotides agree with TRBD2. The CDR3 totals 17 residues. The V and J ends lost 4 bases and 0 bases, in that order; junction bases with no gene match: 9. The germline V gene encodes CDR1 SGHNT and CDR2 YYREEE (reference sequence).

This chain connects TRBV6-5 to TRBJ2-1, with D tentatively TRBD1 or TRBD2 (6 bases each). Germline V lookup: CDR1 MNHEY, CDR2 SVGAGI. V was shortened by 7 bases and J by 10 bases, with 14 bases between the two germline ends. This CDR3 has 12 amino acids. The CDR3 spells CASNSQGGEQFF. The CDR3 nucleotides are TGTGCCAGCAATTCACAGGGAGGAGAGCAGTTCTTC.

This chain links TRBV10-3 with TRBJ2-7, with TRBD2 identical over 10 bases. The germline CDR1 and CDR2 sequences are ENHRY and SYGVKD. This CDR3 spans 13 amino acids. The junction had 9 bases not matched to a gene; V was cut back by 11 bases and J by 5 bases. The CDR3 here is CASTGTSANEQYF. The CDR3 DNA reads as TGTGCCTCAACCGGGACTAGCGCCAACGAGCAGTACTTC.

V usage is TRBV6-6 and J usage is TRBJ1-2, with 9 bases lining up with TRBD1. J lost 4 bases, V lost 6 bases, and 9 bases had no gene match. CDR3 length equals 15 residues. From germline, CDR1 is MNHNY and CDR2 SVGAGI (reference sequence). DNA for the CDR3: TGTGCCAGCAGGGTTAACAGGGGGCAGGTCTATGGCTACACCTTC. Protein: CASRVNRGQVYGYTF.

Only one count was recorded for this clone. The chain is built from TRBV7-3 and TRBJ1-5, with TRBD1 matching over 7 bases. This CDR3 contains 17 residues. The germline gives CDR1 SGHTA, CDR2 FQGTGA. Germline trimming cut 2 bases from V and 1 base from J; bases unmatched to any gene: 8. The CDR3 protein is CASSLPSGQESNQPQHF. CDR3 nucleotides: TGTGCCAGCAGCTTACCATCCGGACAGGAAAGCAATCAGCCCCAGCATTTT. Filled out from reference TRBV7-3 and TRBJ1-5, the complete variable domain reads GAGVSQTPSNKVTEKGKYVELRCDPISGHTALYWYRQSLGQGPEFLIYFQGTGAADDSGLPNDRFFAVRPEGSVSTLKIQRTERGDSAVYLCASSLPSGQESNQPQHFGDGTRLSIL.

The chain uses TRBV9 and TRBJ1-1; weak D call: TRBD1 (5 bases). Trimming stripped 3 bases from V and 2 bases from J, with 14 bases between. CDR3 length equals 15 residues. Germline CDR1 is SGDLS and CDR2 is YYNGEE. CDR3 sequence: CASSGWGDRNTEAFF. CDR3 nucleotides: TGTGCCAGCAGCGGGTGGGGTGACAGAAACACTGAAGCTTTCTTT.

The chain recombines TRBV23-1 with TRBJ2-2; D is unresolved. TRBV23-1 is filed as an ORF, its function uncertain. The CDR3 runs to 15 residues. V lost 0 bases to trimming and J lost 2 bases, with 7 bases between them. In DNA, the CDR3 is TGCGCCAGCAGTCAATCGCGGCCAAACACCGGGGAGCTGTTTTTT. Its protein is CASSQSRPNTGELFF.

The V gene is TRBV29-1, the J gene TRBJ2-7, with unresolved D. V was pared by 4 bases and J by 3 bases, with 4 bases between. Germline V lookup: CDR1 SQVTM, CDR2 ANQGSEA. The CDR3 is 10 residues long. The CDR3 region is CSVVGYEQYF. The CDR3 DNA sequence: TGCAGCGTTGTCGGCTACGAGCAGTACTTC.

The chain couples TRBV4-1 to TRBJ2-1; D possibly corresponds to TRBD2 (5 bases). Germline loops: CDR1 MGHRA, CDR2 YSYEKL. The CDR3 totals 15 residues. V dropped 0 bases and J dropped 6 bases, with 12 bases sitting between them. The CDR3 is CASSQDLLRGNEQFF. Written as DNA, the CDR3 is TGCGCCAGCAGCCAAGATCTCCTCCGGGGCAATGAGCAGTTCTTC.

The V call is TRBV7-9, the J call TRBJ1-2, with no clear D. The germline V gene has CDR1 SEHNR and CDR2 FQNEAQ (reference sequence). The CDR3 length is 16 residues. Deletions cut 3 bases from V and 2 bases from J, with 16 bases between. The CDR3 reads CASSFGWVGGNYGYTF. The CDR3 DNA is TGTGCCAGCAGCTTCGGCTGGGTCGGCGGAAACTATGGCTACACCTTC.

This clone was detected only a few times. The chain is built from TRBV6-5 and TRBJ1-1, with D uncertain. This CDR3 region has 12 residues. V was clipped by 6 bases and J by 2 bases, with 7 bases between them. The germline V gene encodes CDR1 MNHEY and CDR2 SVGAGI. CDR3: CASSPGNTEAFF. In DNA, the CDR3 is TGTGCCAGCAGCCCCGGAAACACTGAAGCTTTCTTT.

The J gene is TRBJ2-3, the V gene TRBV5-5; 9 nucleotides agree with TRBD1. The CDR3 has 16 residues. The V gene end was trimmed by 4 bases and the J gene end by 0 bases; junction bases not matched to a gene: 6. From germline, CDR1 is SGHKS and CDR2 YYEKEE (reference sequence). The CDR3 DNA is TGTGCCAGCAGCAACGGGACAGGGTCGAGCACAGATACGCAGTATTTT. Residues: CASSNGTGSSTDTQYF.

This sequence joins TRBV10-3 and TRBJ2-3; D ambiguous. V was trimmed by 1 base and J by 6 bases, leaving 5 bases between them. This CDR3 has 12 residues. The germline V gene has CDR1 ENHRY and CDR2 SYGVKD. The CDR3 DNA reads as TGTGCCATCAGTGAGTATCGGGATACGCAGTATTTT. Its translation is CAISEYRDTQYF.

The J gene is TRBJ2-1, the V gene TRBV9, with 13 bases fitting TRBD2. CDR1 and CDR2 (germline): SGDLS, YYNGEE. Trimming removed 3 bases from V and 5 bases from J; junction bases left unmatched: 8. The CDR3 is 17 residues long. In nucleotides, the CDR3 is TGTGCCAGCAGCGCGAGCCTGGGACTAGCGGGGAACAATGAGCAGTTCTTC. Its protein is CASSASLGLAGNNEQFF.

J is TRBJ1-4 and V is TRBV29-1; D is possibly TRBD1 (5 bases). CDR1 and CDR2 (germline): SQVTM, ANQGSEA. Trimming cost V 4 bases and J 7 bases, with 13 bases left between them. The length of the CDR3 is 13 residues. The CDR3 here is CSVGFGGSEKLFF. For the CDR3, the DNA is TGCAGCGTTGGATTTGGGGGAAGTGAAAAACTGTTTTTT.

The chain carries TRBV2 and TRBJ1-1; no reliable D call. CDR1 and CDR2 from the germline V gene are SNHLY and FYNNEI. V was shortened by 2 bases and J by 0 bases, with 7 bases between the two germline ends. This CDR3 is 14 amino acids long. In nucleotides, the CDR3 is TGTGCCAGCAGTGAATACGAGGTGAACACTGAAGCTTTCTTT. This encodes CASSEYEVNTEAFF.

Notes on this clone: An end of the junction does not agree with germline; a read error may underlie this. The V and J genes are TRBV7-7 and TRBJ2-1, with 8 positions matching TRBD2. The CDR3 has 14 amino acids. The germline V gene has CDR1 SSHAT and CDR2 FNYEAQ (reference sequence). In nucleotides, the CDR3 is TGTGCTAGCAGCTTCCGGCTAGCGGGCTATGAGCAGTTCTTC. Protein sequence: CASSFRLAGYEQFF.

The chain links TRBV29-1 to TRBJ1-2; 9 nucleotides align to TRBD1. The CDR3 covers 13 residues. The ends lost 4 bases at V and 4 bases at J; junction bases unmatched: 4. Germline values: CDR1 SQVTM, CDR2 ANQGSEA. The chain's CDR3 is CSVGDRAAYGYTF. The CDR3 DNA reads TGCAGCGTTGGGGACAGGGCCGCCTATGGCTACACCTTC.

This chain links TRBV5-1 with TRBJ2-5; D is unresolved. The CDR3 spans 12 residues. The V end was cut by 3 bases, the J end by 2 bases, with 5 bases between. Germline V gene lookup returns CDR1 SGHRS and CDR2 YFSETQ. CDR3 sequence reads: CASSSSQETQYF. DNA of the CDR3: TGCGCCAGCAGCTCATCACAAGAGACCCAGTACTTC. The full variable domain, rest sourced from reference TRBV5-1 and TRBJ2-5, is KAGVTQTPRYLIKTRGQQVTLSCSPISGHRSVSWYQQTPGQGLQFLFEYFSETQRNKGNFPGRFSGRQFSNSRSEMNVSTLELGDSALYLCASSSSQETQYFGPGTRLLVL.

The chain links TRBV15 to TRBJ1-5; 11 bases align to TRBD1. This CDR3 region has 17 residues. V trimming: 1 base; J trimming: 1 base; junction bases outside the gene matches: 3. CDR1 is LNHNV and CDR2 is YYDKDF in the germline V gene (reference sequence). CDR3 loop: CATSRGTGGESNQPQHF. CDR3 DNA: TGTGCCACCAGCAGAGGGACAGGGGGCGAGAGCAATCAGCCCCAGCATTTT.

The chain has TRBV28 and TRBJ2-2, with 8 positions matching TRBD2. The V segment lost 7 bases and the J segment 4 bases; nucleotides outside the gene matches: 14. CDR1 is MDHEN and CDR2 is SYDVKM in the germline V gene. This CDR3 region has 17 residues. The CDR3 reads CASTLGGAALSTGELFF. In DNA, the CDR3 is TGTGCCAGCACCCTCGGGGGGGCAGCCCTGAGCACCGGGGAGCTGTTTTTT.

The genes are TRBV19 and TRBJ2-5; TRBD2 might be the D (7 bases). CDR1 is LNHDA and CDR2 is SQIVND in the germline V gene (reference sequence). This CDR3 is 15 amino acids long. Trimming stripped 4 bases from V and 5 bases from J, with 17 bases between. Here the CDR3 reads CASSTFSGGWETQYF. CDR3 nucleotides: TGTGCCAGTAGTACATTCTCGGGGGGCTGGGAGACCCAGTACTTC.